Below, 32 T cell receptor beta chains from the same sample are listed, as sequenced in a study of technical replicates of blood from a few donors. Using immunoSEQ multiplex PCR, the repertoire was profiled, and TCRdb retains in-frame clones only, with some absent. The sample lists about 75,000 clones, around 94% occurring once. Sequencing was performed on T cells isolated from PBMCs. The receptors were gathered from a human donor in good health.

The V gene is TRBV30, the J gene TRBJ1-5, with a possible D match to TRBD1 (6 bases). CDR1 is GTSNPN, CDR2 SVGIG, per germline (reference sequence). V shed 5 bases and J shed 4 bases, with 18 bases lying between them. This CDR3 is 15 amino acids long. This CDR3 reads CAWAYGTRRNQPQHF. The CDR3 DNA follows: TGTGCCTGGGCTTACGGGACAAGGAGAAATCAGCCCCAGCATTTT.

The chain links TRBV19 to TRBJ1-1, with 9 bases matching TRBD1. V lost 5 bases to trimming and J lost 2 bases; unmatched junction nucleotides: 3. The germline CDR1 and CDR2 sequences are LNHDA and SQIVND (reference sequence). This CDR3 contains 14 residues. Here the CDR3 reads CASSGTGKNTEAFF. The DNA of the CDR3 is TGTGCCAGTAGTGGGACAGGGAAAAACACTGAAGCTTTCTTT.

The V gene is TRBV5-1, the J gene TRBJ1-1; D perhaps matches TRBD1 (6 bases). CDR3 size: 14 residues. CDR1 and CDR2 from the germline V gene are SGHRS and YFSETQ. Trimming left V 5 bases short and J 8 bases short, with 19 bases between. In DNA form, the CDR3 reads TGCGCCAGCAGTCCGACCGGGACACTCGAAGAAGCTTTCTTT. It yields the protein CASSPTGTLEEAFF.

Here the CDR3 DNA reads TGTGCCAGCAGAAGCTCCGGGACAGCAAACTATGGCTACACCTTC. Protein sequence: CASRSSGTANYGYTF. This sequence joins TRBV2 and TRBJ1-2, with 7 bases aligning to TRBD1. CDR1 and CDR2 from the germline V gene are SNHLY and FYNNEI. V was pared by 6 bases and J by 2 bases, with 9 bases of the junction left unmatched. The CDR3 sequence is 15 residues long.

The chain recombines TRBV2 with TRBJ2-7; 7 bases are shared with TRBD1. Germline-derived CDR1 and CDR2 are SNHLY and FYNNEI. V was pared by 9 bases and J by 2 bases, with 7 bases of the junction left unmatched. This CDR3 contains 13 residues. This CDR3 is CARRGQNPYEQYF. In DNA, the CDR3 is TGTGCCAGAAGGGGGCAGAATCCCTACGAGCAGTACTTC. Full variable domain (remainder filled in from reference TRBV2 and TRBJ2-7): EPEVTQTPSHQVTQMGQEVILRCVPISNHLYFYWYRQILGQKVEFLVSFYNNEISEKSEIFDDQFSVERPDGSNFTLKIRSTKLEDSAMYFCARRGQNPYEQYFGPGTRLTVT.

The V and J genes are TRBV5-1 and TRBJ2-5; a possible D gene is TRBD2 (5 bases). Deletions cut 0 bases from V and 2 bases from J, with 8 bases between. The CDR3 loop spans 14 amino acids. Germline CDR1 SGHRS, CDR2 YFSETQ. CDR3 protein: CASSLVRAQETQYF. The CDR3 DNA is TGCGCCAGCAGCTTGGTGCGGGCACAAGAGACCCAGTACTTC.

The chain combines TRBV6-5 with TRBJ1-3, with 7 bases fitting TRBD1. V gave up 5 bases and J gave up 9 bases; unmatched junction bases: 10. CDR1 is MNHEY and CDR2 is SVGAGI in the germline V gene. This CDR3 contains 14 residues. CDR3: CASSPGDSLTTIYF. The CDR3 bases are TGTGCCAGCAGTCCCGGGGACAGCCTAACCACCATATATTTT.

The chain uses TRBV6-5 and TRBJ2-7; D is possibly TRBD2 (6 bases). The germline V and J ends were trimmed by 3 bases and 1 base, with 13 bases remaining between them. There are 15 residues in the CDR3. Germline V lookup: CDR1 MNHEY, CDR2 SVGAGI. The CDR3: CASSYWQGGSYEQYF. CDR3 bases: TGTGCCAGCAGTTATTGGCAGGGAGGTTCCTACGAGCAGTACTTC.

This clone has only a few counts. The chain is built from TRBV25-1 and TRBJ1-2; weak D call: TRBD1 (6 bases). CDR1 and CDR2 from the germline V gene are MGHDK and SYGVNS. The CDR3 has 13 residues. The ends were cut back, 2 bases at V and 6 bases at J, with 10 bases in the middle. CDR3 sequence (DNA): TGTGCCAGCAGTGAACAGGGGAGGGATGGCTACACCTTC. This encodes CASSEQGRDGYTF.

The chain uses TRBV5-1 and TRBJ1-2, with D perhaps TRBD1 (5 bases). The V end was cut by 0 bases, the J end by 2 bases, with 11 bases between. CDR1 is SGHRS and CDR2 is YFSETQ in the germline V gene. The CDR3 contains 15 residues. CDR3 residues: CASSLEVGVNYGYTF. DNA of the CDR3: TGCGCCAGCAGCTTGGAGGTAGGGGTCAACTATGGCTACACCTTC.

In DNA form, the CDR3 reads TGTGCCAGCAGCTTAGTGATAGAAATAGGGGTACACAATGAGCAGTTCTTC. Translation gives CASSLVIEIGVHNEQFF. The rearrangement joins TRBV7-2 to TRBJ2-1; possibly TRBD1 for D (5 bases). Germline-derived CDR1 and CDR2 are SGHTA and FQGNSA. This CDR3 region has 17 residues. The V and J ends lost 1 base and 5 bases respectively, with 18 bases between them.

The V call is TRBV6-1, the J call TRBJ2-5, with D tentatively TRBD2 (5 bases). From germline, CDR1 is MNHNS and CDR2 SASEGT. The CDR3 contains 13 residues. V gave up 3 bases and J gave up 2 bases, with 7 bases separating them. CDR3 sequence reads: CASSDRDQETQYF. CDR3 sequence (DNA): TGTGCCAGCAGTGACCGGGATCAAGAGACCCAGTACTTC.

The rearrangement uses TRBV5-6 and TRBJ1-2, with a tentative D call TRBD1 (6 bases). Trimming took off 5 bases at V and 4 bases at J, with 15 bases between the two ends. The CDR3 contains 14 residues. Germline V gene data show CDR1 as SGHDT and CDR2 as YYEEEE. The chain's CDR3 is CASSFTGYVYGYTF. For the CDR3, the DNA is TGTGCCAGCAGTTTTACAGGGTATGTCTATGGCTACACCTTC. Using reference TRBV5-6 and TRBJ1-2 for the parts outside the CDR3, the full variable domain is DAGVTQSPTHLIKTRGQQVTLRCSPKSGHDTVSWYQQALGQGPQFIFQYYEEEERQRGNFPDRFSGHQFPNYSSELNVNALLLGDSALYLCASSFTGYVYGYTFGSGTRLTVV.

The chain employs TRBV9 and TRBJ2-1; 12 bases map to TRBD2. The CDR3 consists of 16 residues. Germline CDR1 and CDR2: SGDLS and YYNGEE. V gave up 4 bases and J gave up 8 bases; unmatched junction bases: 10. The CDR3 region is CASSSFTSGRRDEQFF. CDR3 bases: TGTGCCAGCAGCTCCTTTACTAGCGGGAGGAGAGATGAGCAGTTCTTC.

The V gene is TRBV18, the J gene TRBJ1-5; D ambiguous. This CDR3 is built from 14 residues. Germline CDR1 KGHSH, CDR2 LQKENI. Deletions cut 2 bases from V and 3 bases from J, with 8 bases between. CDR3 DNA: TGTGCCAGCTCACCAGGGGAGAACAATCAGCCCCAGCATTTT. Translated: CASSPGENNQPQHF.

In DNA, the CDR3 is TGCGCCAGCAGCCAGCCCCGGCGGGGTGAGCAGTTCTTC. As protein: CASSQPRRGEQFF. The chain is built from TRBV4-3 and TRBJ2-1, with a tentative D call TRBD2 (6 bases). Germline CDR1 is LGHNA and CDR2 is YSLEER. CDR3 size: 13 residues. Trimming took off 3 bases at V and 9 bases at J, with 12 bases between the two ends.

The chain joins TRBV9 to TRBJ2-2; tentatively, D is TRBD2 (6 bases). Germline assignment: CDR1 SGDLS and CDR2 YYNGEE. The CDR3 is made up of 15 amino acids. Trimming removed 2 bases from V and 1 base from J, with 9 bases in between. The DNA of the CDR3 is TGTGCCAGCAGCGTGCATAGCGGGAACACCGGGGAGCTGTTTTTT. The encoded protein is CASSVHSGNTGELFF.

In DNA form, the CDR3 reads TGTGCCAGCAGCGGAGGACAGTGGGCGCCAGGGGGCTACACCTTC. This codes for CASSGGQWAPGGYTF. The chain links TRBV9 to TRBJ1-2; D may be TRBD1 (6 bases). CDR1 is SGDLS, CDR2 YYNGEE, per germline. The germline V and J ends were trimmed by 3 bases and 8 bases, with 20 bases remaining between them. The CDR3 totals 15 residues.

The chain couples TRBV5-6 to TRBJ1-5, with a tentative D call TRBD1 (5 bases). The CDR3 runs to 12 residues. V lost 3 bases and J 7 bases, leaving 8 bases between the germline ends. Germline V gives CDR1 SGHDT, CDR2 YYEEEE. The CDR3 bases are TGTGCCAGCAGCTCGGAGGGGCAGCCCCAGCATTTT. It yields the protein CASSSEGQPQHF.

This chain uses TRBV4-2 with TRBJ1-3; D is possibly TRBD1 (6 bases). V lost 0 bases to trimming and J lost 2 bases, with 17 bases between them. Germline CDR1 LGHNA, CDR2 YNFKEQ. This CDR3 contains 18 residues. The CDR3 spells CASSQETPQGRTGNTIYF. In DNA, the CDR3 is TGTGCCAGCAGCCAAGAAACTCCACAGGGTCGGACTGGAAACACCATATATTTT.

This chain's CDR3 is CASTGEANEKLFF. The CDR3, as DNA: TGTGCCAGCACGGGGGAGGCTAATGAAAAACTGTTTTTT. The chain uses TRBV25-1 and TRBJ1-4; maybe TRBD1 (5 bases). Germline V CDR1 and CDR2: MGHDK, SYGVNS. Trimming took 7 bases from V and 3 from J, leaving 9 bases between them. The CDR3 totals 13 residues.

The V and J genes are TRBV5-4 and TRBJ2-7, with D tentatively TRBD1 (5 bases). CDR1 is SGHNT and CDR2 is YYREEE in the germline V gene (reference sequence). The CDR3 consists of 14 residues. The V end was cut by 0 bases, the J end by 6 bases, with 13 bases between. The CDR3 sequence is CASSLAAGLSEQYF. In DNA form, the CDR3 reads TGTGCCAGCAGCTTGGCCGCAGGGCTTTCCGAGCAGTACTTC.

This chain joins TRBV11-3 and TRBJ2-7, with 7 bases matching TRBD1. This CDR3 spans 13 amino acids. V dropped 5 bases and J dropped 4; count of bases not matched to a gene: 5. Germline loops: CDR1 SGHNT, CDR2 YENEEA. The CDR3 DNA reads as TGTGCCAGCAGCCCCGGGACAGATTACGAGCAGTACTTC. Translation gives CASSPGTDYEQYF.

This sequence joins TRBV7-2 and TRBJ2-1; D is unclear. V lost 0 bases and J 0 bases, leaving 9 bases between the germline ends. CDR3 length: 16 amino acids. Germline V CDR1 and CDR2: SGHTA, FQGNSA. CDR3 sequence: CASSLAGWSSYNEQFF. CDR3 sequence (DNA): TGTGCCAGCAGCTTAGCGGGTTGGAGCTCCTACAATGAGCAGTTCTTC.

The chain has TRBV30 and TRBJ1-2, with unresolved D. CDR3 length: 15 amino acids. Trimming shortened V by 4 bases and J by 5 bases, and 20 bases separated the two germline ends. Looked up from germline, CDR1 is GTSNPN and CDR2 is SVGIG (reference sequence). The DNA for the CDR3 is TGTGCCTGGAATAGGCCTAAGAGGGATTATTATGGCTACACCTTC. Translated: CAWNRPKRDYYGYTF.

This clone was seen a single time. V gene TRBV25-1 combines with J gene TRBJ2-3; 12 positions agree with TRBD2. This CDR3 contains 15 residues. Germline V CDR1 and CDR2: MGHDK, SYGVNS. Trimming took 4 bases from V and 8 from J; bases not matched to a gene: 7. CDR3 sequence (DNA): TGTGCCAGCAGTGCGACTAGCGGGAGTACATCTACGCAGTATTTT. Residues: CASSATSGSTSTQYF.

The chain couples TRBV4-1 to TRBJ1-4; TRBD1 matches 9 bases. Germline V lookup: CDR1 MGHRA, CDR2 YSYEKL. This CDR3 contains 18 residues. V lost 4 bases to trimming and J lost 8 bases; unmatched junction nucleotides: 17. CDR3 amino acids: CASSRRVPGQGGGEKLFF. The CDR3 coding sequence is TGCGCCAGCAGCCGACGGGTCCCGGGACAGGGAGGAGGGGAAAAACTGTTTTTT.

The chain employs TRBV4-1 and TRBJ2-1, with TRBD2 as a possible D gene (6 bases). Trimming left V 0 bases short and J 4 bases short, with 13 bases between. Per germline, CDR1 MGHRA and CDR2 YSYEKL. The CDR3 covers 16 residues. For the CDR3, the DNA is TGCGCCAGCAGCCAAGATAGTAGCGGAGGATACAATGAGCAGTTCTTC. Encoded protein: CASSQDSSGGYNEQFF.

The chain uses TRBV11-2 and TRBJ2-7; D might be TRBD2 (5 bases). The germline V and J ends were trimmed by 3 bases and 3 bases, with 9 bases remaining between them. Germline V gene data show CDR1 as SGHAT and CDR2 as FQNNGV. The CDR3 covers 13 residues. The CDR3 DNA follows: TGTGCCAGCAGCTTGGGAGAAGGCTACGAGCAGTACTTC. Protein: CASSLGEGYEQYF.

The rearrangement links TRBV27 to TRBJ2-6, with 11 positions matching TRBD1. CDR1 is MNHEY and CDR2 is SMNVEV in the germline V gene (reference sequence). The CDR3 has 17 amino acids. The V and J ends lost 5 bases and 4 bases, in that order; junction bases with no gene match: 7. CDR3 nucleotide sequence: TGTGCCAGCAGTACCAGGGACAGGGGGGAAGGGGCCAACGTCCTGACTTTC. It yields the protein CASSTRDRGEGANVLTF.

As to this clone: The junction shows a germline mismatch at one end, possibly a read error. In the same sample, other DNA sequences code for this CDR3. V gene TRBV13 combines with J gene TRBJ1-1; D unclear. Germline values: CDR1 PRHDT, CDR2 FYEKMQ (reference sequence). This CDR3 is built from 14 residues. CDR3 protein: CASSSGMLNTEAFF. DNA for the CDR3: TGTGCCAGTAGCTCCGGGATGTTGAACACTGAAGCTTTCTTT.

This clone was seen a single time. The rearrangement uses TRBV2 and TRBJ1-2; no clear D. CDR1 is SNHLY and CDR2 is FYNNEI in the germline V gene. V was clipped by 2 bases and J by 5 bases, with 12 bases between them. The CDR3 is 14 residues long. The CDR3 bases are TGTGCCAGCAGTGAAATTGTCAGCGTATATGGCTACACCTTC. This codes for CASSEIVSVYGYTF.